These T cell receptor beta chains were read from a single sample in a study of blood T cell repertoires in COVID-19. The table came from immunoSEQ multiplex PCR; TCRdb's copy has only in-frame clones and leaves some out. Of about 55,000 clones in the sample, roughly 86% were seen once. Sequenced: peripheral blood. The receptors here all came from a man aged 35-49 years with COVID-19, enrolled during active disease. CDR3s include the opening cysteine and the closing phenylalanine or tryptophan. D genes are given only for firm matches. The size entry is marked missing in some rows and otherwise reads once, few, many or a size class.

J,size,D,V,DNA,CDR3
TRBJ2-3,once,TRBD2,TRBV5-1,TGCGCCAGCAGCTTCGGGACTAGCGGGAGCACAGATACGCAGTATTTT,CASSFGTSGSTDTQYF
TRBJ2-7,-,-,TRBV7-2,TGTGCCAGCAGCTTAGAGCAAATCTCCTACGAGCAGTACTTC,CASSLEQISYEQYF
TRBJ2-1,-,-,TRBV13,TGTGCCAGCAGCTTAGTCCCCCCGGGGGGCCCTGGGAATGAGCAGTTCTTC,CASSLVPPGGPGNEQFF
TRBJ1-5,-,TRBD1,TRBV18,TGTGCCAGCTCACCACCGTCGGCAGGGGGGATTCAGCCCCAGCATTTT,CASSPPSAGGIQPQHF
TRBJ1-5,once,-,TRBV20-1,TGCAGTGCTAGTAGTGGGCGTGATCAGCCCCAGCATTTT,CSASSGRDQPQHF
TRBJ1-1,-,-,TRBV2,TGTGCCAGCAGACCCCGAAACGCGGCTTTTAACACTGAAGCTTTCTTT,CASRPRNAAFNTEAFF
TRBJ2-7,-,TRBD1,TRBV5-1,TGCGCCAGCAGCATCAATACAGGGGCTGCATCCTACGAGCAGTACTTC,CASSINTGAASYEQYF
TRBJ2-1,-,-,TRBV28,TGTGCCAGCAGTTTACCCTTAGGGGGGGCGCCGACGGATGAGCAGTTCTTC,CASSLPLGGAPTDEQFF
TRBJ1-6,-,-,TRBV19,TGTGCCAGTAATGTCCTGGGGCCAATCTCCTATAATTCACCCCTCCACTTT,CASNVLGPISYNSPLHF
TRBJ1-1,-,TRBD1,TRBV19,TGTGCCAGTAGTACCCCGGGACAGCTGAACACTGAAGCTTTCTTT,CASSTPGQLNTEAFF
TRBJ2-7,-,-,TRBV7-9,TGTGCCAGCAGCTTTGGACAGTACGAGCAGTACTTC,CASSFGQYEQYF
TRBJ1-5,-,TRBD1,TRBV30,TGTGCCTGGAGTGTAAAGGGGGCAGGTCAGCCCCAGCATTTT,CAWSVKGAGQPQHF